This TCR beta chain was retrieved from a study of blood T cells in healthy people across ages. Primers used in a second PCR of roughly 6 to 12 cycles were a sample-barcoded 5' primer and a J-beta primer mix. Each cDNA molecule was tagged by a template-switch adaptor that had 12 random nucleotides. Paired-end reads containing CDR3 totaled no fewer than 3 million for each sample. In TCRdb, the 5' RACE reads were re-called with MiXCR into one record per CDR3 protein. The top ten hold approximately 21% of the sample, which has almost 800,000 distinct CDR3 sequences, 58% seen once. Study findings and constraints: Because sorting was not performed, PBMCs prevented conclusive naive versus antigen-experienced comparison.

The CDR3 has 16 amino acids. Germline V gene lookup returns CDR1 LGHNA and CDR2 YNFKEQ. V was clipped by 0 bases and J by 0 bases; unmatched bases: 2. Worth noting for this clonotype: Its antigen is undetermined.

Sequencing input: blood. The origin of this receptor is a man aged 30-40 years in good health. The chain carries TRBV4-2 and TRBJ2-1; 7 nucleotides match TRBD2. The CDR3 DNA is TGTGCCAGCAGCCAAGAAAGACTAGCCTCCTACAATGAGCAGTTCTTC. Translating it yields CASSQERLASYNEQFF.